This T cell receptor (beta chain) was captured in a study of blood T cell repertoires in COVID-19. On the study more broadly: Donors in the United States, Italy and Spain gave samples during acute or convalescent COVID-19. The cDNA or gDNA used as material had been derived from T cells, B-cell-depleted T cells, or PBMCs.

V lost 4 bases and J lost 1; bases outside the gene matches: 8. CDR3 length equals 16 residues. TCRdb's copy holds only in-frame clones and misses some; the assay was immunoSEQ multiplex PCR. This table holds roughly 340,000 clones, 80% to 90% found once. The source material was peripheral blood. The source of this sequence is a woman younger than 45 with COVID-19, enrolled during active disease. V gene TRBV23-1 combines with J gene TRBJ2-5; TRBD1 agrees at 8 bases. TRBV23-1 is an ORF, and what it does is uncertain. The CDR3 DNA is TGCGCCAGCAGTCCTAGACAGGGGATCACCCAAGAGACCCAGTACTTC. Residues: CASSPRQGITQETQYF.